This passage covers 27 T cell receptor beta chains from one sample sequenced in a study of blood T cell repertoires in COVID-19. This table comes from immunoSEQ multiplex PCR, and its TCRdb copy is limited to in-frame clones, with some not included. The sample has some 260,000 clones; approximately 90% are singletons. Source material: peripheral blood. The receptors originated from a middle-aged woman who had recovered from COVID-19.

The rearrangement joins TRBV6-2 or TRBV6-3 to TRBJ2-7, with D maybe TRBD1 (6 bases). The CDR3 covers 16 residues. The V end was cut by 0 bases, the J end by 3 bases, with 15 bases between. Germline V lookup: CDR1 MNHEY, CDR2 SVGEGT. CDR3 amino acids: CASSYSRWTDDYEQYF. CDR3 coding DNA: TGTGCCAGCAGTTACTCGAGGTGGACAGACGACTACGAGCAGTACTTC.

V usage is TRBV4-3 and J usage is TRBJ2-2, with 15 bases lining up with TRBD2. The CDR3 loop spans 18 amino acids. Germline trimming cut 4 bases from V and 0 bases from J; bases unmatched to any gene: 3. Germline CDR1 LGHNA, CDR2 YSLEER. CDR3 sequence: CASSPGLAGGPNTGELFF. The DNA for the CDR3 is TGCGCCAGCAGCCCGGGACTAGCGGGAGGCCCGAACACCGGGGAGCTGTTTTTT.

V gene TRBV5-1 combines with J gene TRBJ2-1; TRBD2 matches at 11 bases. The ends lost 4 bases at V and 2 bases at J; junction bases unmatched: 2. The CDR3 sequence is 15 residues long. Germline loops: CDR1 SGHRS, CDR2 YFSETQ. CDR3 loop: CASSQLAGAYNEQFF. CDR3 DNA: TGCGCCAGCAGCCAACTAGCGGGAGCCTACAATGAGCAGTTCTTC. Full variable domain (missing parts from reference TRBV5-1 and TRBJ2-1): KAGVTQTPRYLIKTRGQQVTLSCSPISGHRSVSWYQQTPGQGLQFLFEYFSETQRNKGNFPGRFSGRQFSNSRSEMNVSTLELGDSALYLCASSQLAGAYNEQFFGPGTRLTVL.

The chain recombines TRBV6-1 with TRBJ2-7, with a tentative D call TRBD1 (5 bases). This CDR3 has 14 amino acids. CDR1 is MNHNS and CDR2 is SASEGT in the germline V gene. The V and J ends lost 3 bases and 3 bases respectively, with 12 bases between them. DNA of the CDR3: TGTGCCAGCAGTGATGGGTGGGGCCGCTACGAGCAGTACTTC. Its translation is CASSDGWGRYEQYF.

The chain carries TRBV19 and TRBJ2-7; D possibly corresponds to TRBD2 (6 bases). Germline lookup yields CDR1 LNHDA and CDR2 SQIVND (reference sequence). V lost 6 bases, J lost 2 bases, and 14 bases lay in between. CDR3 length equals 14 residues. The CDR3: CASSPAPGAYEQYF. The CDR3 DNA sequence: TGTGCCAGTAGCCCGGCGCCGGGGGCCTACGAGCAGTACTTC.

This sequence joins TRBV5-1 and TRBJ1-1, with no clear D. The CDR3 sequence is 12 residues long. Germline assignment: CDR1 SGHRS and CDR2 YFSETQ. Trimming removed 2 bases at V and 1 base at J, with 3 bases between. The CDR3 here is CASSFQNTEAFF. The CDR3 region has the DNA TGCGCCAGCAGCTTCCAGAACACTGAAGCTTTCTTT.

The rearrangement uses TRBV7-3 and TRBJ1-2; weak D call: TRBD1 (6 bases). V was pared by 3 bases and J by 0 bases, with 8 bases between. CDR1 and CDR2 from the germline V gene are SGHTA and FQGTGA. The CDR3 contains 14 residues. The DNA of the CDR3 is TGTGCCAGCAGCTTGGGGGCAACTAACTATGGCTACACCTTC. This translates into CASSLGATNYGYTF.

The chain links TRBV6-5 to TRBJ2-4; perhaps TRBD2 as D (5 bases). V lost 2 bases and J 0 bases, leaving 8 bases between the germline ends. The CDR3 spans 15 residues. Germline V gene sequence: CDR1 MNHEY, CDR2 SVGAGI. The CDR3 protein is CASSYGGPAKNIQYF. The CDR3 DNA follows: TGTGCCAGCAGTTACGGCGGGCCAGCCAAAAACATTCAGTACTTC.

The V call is TRBV29-1, the J call TRBJ2-2; 7 positions match TRBD2. CDR3 length: 14 residues. With 4 bases clipped from V and 0 bases from J, the junction kept 2 bases outside the gene matches. Germline CDR1 reads SQVTM; CDR2 reads ANQGSEA. The CDR3 DNA sequence: TGCAGCGTTGTTGCGGGGGCGAACACCGGGGAGCTGTTTTTT. It yields the protein CSVVAGANTGELFF.

The gene calls are TRBV7-8 and TRBJ2-1, with a tentative D call TRBD2 (6 bases). The CDR3 is 15 residues long. With 1 base removed from V and 5 bases from J, the gap between germline ends came to 12 bases. Germline V gene data show CDR1 as SGHVS and CDR2 as FQNEAQ. As DNA, the CDR3 is TGTGCCAGCAGCTTAGTCGGCGGGAACCACAATGAGCAGTTCTTC. This translates into CASSLVGGNHNEQFF.

This chain links TRBV7-8 with TRBJ2-5, with 12 nucleotides matching TRBD2. Germline CDR1 SGHVS, CDR2 FQNEAQ. V lost 5 bases to trimming and J lost 5 bases; unmatched junction nucleotides: 9. The length of the CDR3 is 16 residues. CDR3 in DNA: TGTGCCAGCAGCCAGTACACCGGGACTAGCGGGGAGACCCAGTACTTC. This translates into CASSQYTGTSGETQYF.

The V gene is TRBV4-3, the J gene TRBJ2-2; possible D gene TRBD1, 5 bases. Germline CDR1 is LGHNA and CDR2 is YSLEER. V lost 0 bases and J 2 bases, leaving 13 bases between the germline ends. This CDR3 has 17 amino acids. CDR3 in DNA: TGCGCCAGCAGCCAAGATATCTGGCAGGGTAACACCGGGGAGCTGTTTTTT. This encodes CASSQDIWQGNTGELFF.

This chain uses TRBV6-5 with TRBJ2-1, with 10 bases lining up with TRBD2. This CDR3 comprises 15 residues. Germline CDR1 MNHEY, CDR2 SVGAGI. Germline trimming cut 8 bases from V and 2 bases from J; bases unmatched to any gene: 6. The CDR3 here is CASHRTSGAYNEQFF. The CDR3 DNA follows: TGTGCCAGCCACAGGACTAGCGGAGCCTACAATGAGCAGTTCTTC.

The chain links TRBV7-9 to TRBJ1-1; TRBD1 agrees at 10 bases. V shed 8 bases and J 1 base; nucleotides not matched to a gene: 1. CDR1 and CDR2 (germline): SEHNR, FQNEAQ (reference sequence). The CDR3 contains 13 residues. CDR3 region: CASGQGGNTEAFF. CDR3 DNA: TGTGCCAGCGGACAGGGGGGGAACACTGAAGCTTTCTTT.

The chain uses TRBV27 and TRBJ2-3, with D possibly matching TRBD1 (5 bases). Trimming took off 7 bases at V and 0 bases at J, with 20 bases between the two ends. CDR3 length: 17 amino acids. Germline-derived CDR1 and CDR2 are MNHEY and SMNVEV (reference sequence). In DNA, the CDR3 is TGTGCCAGCAACCCAGGGTGGGGCCAAACTAGCACAGATACGCAGTATTTT. Protein sequence: CASNPGWGQTSTDTQYF.

This chain connects TRBV9 to TRBJ2-7; perhaps TRBD1 as D (6 bases). The CDR3 consists of 14 residues. Trimming pared 4 bases from V and 0 bases from J, leaving 11 bases between. CDR1 and CDR2 from the germline V gene are SGDLS and YYNGEE. CDR3 region: CASSPPDSSYEQYF. The CDR3 region has the DNA TGTGCCAGCAGCCCGCCGGACAGCTCCTACGAGCAGTACTTC.

The chain employs TRBV15 and TRBJ1-2, with a tentative D call TRBD1 (6 bases). Trimming stripped 1 base from V and 4 bases from J, with 13 bases between. The CDR3 runs to 15 residues. Germline CDR1 is LNHNV and CDR2 is YYDKDF (reference sequence). The CDR3 sequence: CATSRVGGQGYGYTF. The CDR3, as DNA: TGTGCCACCAGCAGAGTCGGGGGGCAGGGCTATGGCTACACCTTC.

This clone was seen once. The chain carries TRBV18 and TRBJ1-1; the match to TRBD1 covers 8 bases. Looked up from germline, CDR1 is KGHSH and CDR2 is LQKENI. J lost 2 bases, V lost 3 bases, and 5 bases had no gene match. This CDR3 has 15 residues. CDR3 coding DNA: TGTGCCAGCTCACCCCCGGGACAGGCAAACACTGAAGCTTTCTTT. This translates into CASSPPGQANTEAFF.

The chain couples TRBV6-2 or TRBV6-3 to TRBJ2-2; 12 positions match TRBD2. Trimming cost V 4 bases and J 5 bases; bases outside gene matches: 14. Germline V gives CDR1 MNHEY, CDR2 SVGEGT. The CDR3 is 19 amino acids. The CDR3 nucleotides are TGTGCCAGCAGTTCCTCCAAAGTCCTAGCGGGAGGGTGGACCGGGGAGCTGTTTTTT. This encodes CASSSSKVLAGGWTGELFF.

The rearrangement joins TRBV12-3 or TRBV12-4 to TRBJ2-7; TRBD1 matches 7 bases. V shed 5 bases, J shed 10 bases, and the junction held 8 bases outside the gene matches. This CDR3 contains 12 residues. This CDR3 reads CASSRSNRGQYF. The CDR3 DNA reads TGTGCCAGCAGTCGGTCGAACAGGGGTCAGTACTTC.

This clone is a singleton in its sample. The chain combines TRBV4-2 with TRBJ2-1; 13 bases agree with TRBD2. The CDR3 is made up of 13 amino acids. Germline CDR1 reads LGHNA; CDR2 reads YNFKEQ. Trimming removed 3 bases from V and 14 bases from J; junction bases left unmatched: 4. The CDR3 spells CASSHGTSGIKFF. The DNA of the CDR3 is TGTGCCAGCAGCCATGGGACTAGCGGGATAAAGTTCTTC.

The chain carries TRBV4-2 and TRBJ2-3, with 11 bases identical to TRBD1. The J segment lost 4 bases and the V segment lost 4 bases, leaving 4 bases of the junction unmatched. Germline V gene sequence: CDR1 LGHNA, CDR2 YNFKEQ. CDR3 length: 15 amino acids. CDR3 nucleotide sequence: TGTGCCAGCAGCCCGGGACAGGGGGTTTCAGATACGCAGTATTTT. It encodes CASSPGQGVSDTQYF.

The J gene is TRBJ2-1, the V gene TRBV6-5, with 7 bases aligning to TRBD2. Per germline, CDR1 MNHEY and CDR2 SVGAGI. The CDR3 is 16 residues long. The V segment lost 2 bases and the J segment 4 bases; nucleotides outside the gene matches: 8. The CDR3 nucleotides are TGTGCCAGCAGTTACCCGTCTTACGGGAGGTACAATGAGCAGTTCTTC. Its protein product is CASSYPSYGRYNEQFF.

The chain combines TRBV13 with TRBJ2-5; 7 nucleotides align to TRBD2. CDR1 is PRHDT and CDR2 is FYEKMQ in the germline V gene (reference sequence). Trimming took 1 base from V and 5 from J; bases not matched to a gene: 10. The CDR3 is made up of 16 amino acids. CDR3 DNA: TGTGCCAGCAGCTTAGTTGTGGGAGGGCCTCTGGAGACCCAGTACTTC. This codes for CASSLVVGGPLETQYF. The full variable domain, its missing parts supplied by reference TRBV13 and TRBJ2-5, is AAGVIQSPRHLIKEKRETATLKCYPIPRHDTVYWYQQGPGQDPQFLISFYEKMQSDKGSIPDRFSAQQFSDYHSELNMSSLELGDSALYFCASSLVVGGPLETQYFGPGTRLLVL.

V and J are TRBV28 and TRBJ2-2; 8 bases align to TRBD2. V was pared by 7 bases and J by 0 bases, with 10 bases of the junction left unmatched. The V gene's germline CDR1 is MDHEN and CDR2 SYDVKM. The CDR3 is 17 residues long. CDR3 DNA: TGTGCCAGCACGGAGATTCGCGGGGGGACGAACACCGGGGAGCTGTTTTTT. Protein: CASTEIRGGTNTGELFF.

Here the CDR3 DNA reads TGCGCCAGCAGCCTGGACGGGAACGGGCGCTACGAGCAGTACTTC. This sequence encodes CASSLDGNGRYEQYF. The chain couples TRBV5-1 to TRBJ2-7, with a tentative D call TRBD2 (5 bases). The ends were cut back, 4 bases at V and 3 bases at J, with 17 bases in the middle. CDR1 is SGHRS, CDR2 YFSETQ, per germline. The CDR3 has 15 amino acids. The full variable domain, with the rest looked up from reference TRBV5-1 and TRBJ2-7, is KAGVTQTPRYLIKTRGQQVTLSCSPISGHRSVSWYQQTPGQGLQFLFEYFSETQRNKGNFPGRFSGRQFSNSRSEMNVSTLELGDSALYLCASSLDGNGRYEQYFGPGTRLTVT.

This chain links TRBV13 with TRBJ1-2; D may be TRBD1 (5 bases). CDR3 length: 15 amino acids. Germline CDR1 PRHDT, CDR2 FYEKMQ (reference sequence). The V and J ends lost 0 bases and 0 bases respectively, with 8 bases between them. The CDR3 loop is CASSLGQVTNYGYTF. CDR3 coding DNA: TGTGCCAGCAGCTTAGGACAGGTCACTAACTATGGCTACACCTTC.